Sequencing of this T cell receptor (beta chain) was carried out in a study of identical twins. Study observations and caveats: Analyses based on zero insertions could be partly confounded by invariant MAIT and iNKT cells.

TCRdb independently ran MiXCR on the 5' RACE reads; one entry per CDR3 protein. The sample records about 240,000 distinct CDR3 sequences, 12% being singletons. CDR1 and CDR2 from the germline V gene are DFQATT and SNEGSKA (reference sequence). Deletions cut 3 bases from V and 1 base from J, with 14 bases between. This CDR3 is built from 15 residues. This clonotype was picked up a small number of times. Its antigen is undetermined. All donors were healthy, and all were Caucasian. The same data also contributed to another study, on yellow fever vaccine responses in identical twins.

The material sequenced was memory (CD45RO+) T cells sorted from blood. The sequence was obtained from a woman younger than 35 in good health. This rearrangement joins TRBV20-1 to TRBJ2-3, with D possibly TRBD1 on 5 matching bases. CDR3 loop: CSARDTTFGTDTQYF. The CDR3 region has the DNA TGCAGTGCTAGGGACACAACTTTCGGCACAGATACGCAGTATTTT.